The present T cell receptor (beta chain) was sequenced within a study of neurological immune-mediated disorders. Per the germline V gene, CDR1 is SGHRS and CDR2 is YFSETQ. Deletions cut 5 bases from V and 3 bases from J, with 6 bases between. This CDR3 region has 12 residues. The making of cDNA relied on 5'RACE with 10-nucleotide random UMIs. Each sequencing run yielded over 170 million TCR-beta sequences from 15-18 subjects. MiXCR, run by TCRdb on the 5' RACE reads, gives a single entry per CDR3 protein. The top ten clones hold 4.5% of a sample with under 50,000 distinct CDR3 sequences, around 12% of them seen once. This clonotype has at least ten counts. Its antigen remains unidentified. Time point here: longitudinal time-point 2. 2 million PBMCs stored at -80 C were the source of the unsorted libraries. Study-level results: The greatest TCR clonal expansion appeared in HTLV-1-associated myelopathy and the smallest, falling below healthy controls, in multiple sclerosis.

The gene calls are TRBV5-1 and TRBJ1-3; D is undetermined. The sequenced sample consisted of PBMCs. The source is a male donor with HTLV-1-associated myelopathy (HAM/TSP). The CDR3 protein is CASRPDGNTIYF. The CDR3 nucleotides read TGCGCCAGCAGACCGGATGGAAACACCATATATTTT. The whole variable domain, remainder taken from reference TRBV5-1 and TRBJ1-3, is KAGVTQTPRYLIKTRGQQVTLSCSPISGHRSVSWYQQTPGQGLQFLFEYFSETQRNKGNFPGRFSGRQFSNSRSEMNVSTLELGDSALYLCASRPDGNTIYFGEGSWLTVV.